The rows below give T cell receptor beta chains drawn from one sample of a study of CD8 T cells in ankylosing spondylitis. TCRdb itself ran the 5' RACE reads through MiXCR, one entry per CDR3 protein. Among about 190,000 distinct CDR3 sequences, 10% to 15% were seen once, and the ten largest hold roughly 11%. Sequences were obtained from blood, either unsorted or a sorted T cell fraction (not recorded which). These receptors came from a female donor with ankylosing spondylitis or in good health (not recorded which). The CDR3 runs from the conserved cysteine through the conserved F or W. The order of the fields is clone size, J gene, D gene, V gene, CDR3 DNA, CDR3 protein. D genes are given only for firm matches. Where a row states a size, it is once, few, many or the class of an expanded clone; other rows omit it.

clone size: many; J gene: TRBJ2-1; D gene: .; V gene: TRBV11-2; CDR3 DNA: TGTGCCAGCAGCTTTAATATTAATGAGCAGTTCTTC; CDR3 protein: CASSFNINEQFF
clone size: many; J gene: TRBJ2-3; D gene: .; V gene: TRBV7-2; CDR3 DNA: TGTGCCAGCAGCTGGGTCCCGACAGATACGCAGTATTTT; CDR3 protein: CASSWVPTDTQYF
clone size: many; J gene: TRBJ1-3; D gene: .; V gene: TRBV7-9; CDR3 DNA: TGTGCTCATGGGCTCCTCGGGACTGGAAACACCATATATTTT; CDR3 protein: CAHGLLGTGNTIYF
clone size: many; J gene: TRBJ1-2; D gene: .; V gene: TRBV29-1; CDR3 DNA: TGCAGCGTTGACAGGGGTTCTTATGGCTACACCTTC; CDR3 protein: CSVDRGSYGYTF
clone size: .; J gene: TRBJ1-6; D gene: .; V gene: TRBV27; CDR3 DNA: TGTGCCAGCAGTTTAGGCGGCGGGCCCCTCCACTTT; CDR3 protein: CASSLGGGPLHF
clone size: many; J gene: TRBJ2-1; D gene: TRBD2; V gene: TRBV11-2; CDR3 DNA: TGTGCCAGCAGCTTAGGACTAGCGGGGAGCGTACATGAGCAGTTCTTC; CDR3 protein: CASSLGLAGSVHEQFF
clone size: many; J gene: TRBJ1-3; D gene: TRBD1; V gene: TRBV9; CDR3 DNA: TGTGCCAGCGAGGGGACAGGGCGCTCTGGAAACACCATATATTTT; CDR3 protein: CASEGTGRSGNTIYF
clone size: many; J gene: TRBJ1-2; D gene: .; V gene: TRBV10-3; CDR3 DNA: TGTGCCATCAGCTTATCGGTTGACTATGGCTACACCTTC; CDR3 protein: CAISLSVDYGYTF
clone size: many; J gene: TRBJ2-1; D gene: .; V gene: TRBV7-2; CDR3 DNA: TGTGCCAGCAGCCTTAAGTCCGGGAAGGATGAGCAGTTCTTC; CDR3 protein: CASSLKSGKDEQFF
clone size: few; J gene: TRBJ2-7; D gene: TRBD2; V gene: TRBV5-1; CDR3 DNA: TGCGCCAGCAGCCCCGGACTAGCGGGAAACTACGAGCAGTACTTC; CDR3 protein: CASSPGLAGNYEQYF
clone size: many; J gene: TRBJ1-2; D gene: TRBD1; V gene: TRBV28; CDR3 DNA: TGTGCCAGCAGTTCCCTACGACAGGGGTCCTATGGCTACACCTTC; CDR3 protein: CASSSLRQGSYGYTF
clone size: many; J gene: TRBJ2-1; D gene: TRBD1; V gene: TRBV20-1; CDR3 DNA: TGCAGTGCTAGAGATAATTCGGACAGGGCCTACAATGAGCAGTTCTTC; CDR3 protein: CSARDNSDRAYNEQFF
clone size: many; J gene: TRBJ1-4; D gene: .; V gene: TRBV11-2; CDR3 DNA: TGTGCCAGCAGCGTCAACAGGGCGTCTAATGAAAAACTGTTTTTT; CDR3 protein: CASSVNRASNEKLFF
clone size: many; J gene: TRBJ2-7; D gene: TRBD2; V gene: TRBV20-1; CDR3 DNA: TGCAGTGCTGGTCTAGCGGAAAAAGACGAGCAGTACTTC; CDR3 protein: CSAGLAEKDEQYF
clone size: few; J gene: TRBJ2-1; D gene: TRBD2; V gene: TRBV29-1; CDR3 DNA: TGCAGCGTTGGACGAGCGGGAACGGGCGATGAGCAGTTCTTC; CDR3 protein: CSVGRAGTGDEQFF
clone size: few; J gene: TRBJ1-6; D gene: .; V gene: TRBV27; CDR3 DNA: TGTGCCAGCAGGGAATACAGGGAGTCACCCCTCCACTTT; CDR3 protein: CASREYRESPLHF
clone size: few; J gene: TRBJ2-2; D gene: .; V gene: TRBV24-1; CDR3 DNA: TGTGCCACCAGTGTGGCGGGACCGAACACCGGGGAGCTGTTTTTT; CDR3 protein: CATSVAGPNTGELFF
clone size: .; J gene: TRBJ2-1; D gene: .; V gene: TRBV12-3/TRBV12-4; CDR3 DNA: TGTGCCAGCAGTTTAGCGGAAAGCGGGCAGTTCTTC; CDR3 protein: CASSLAESGQFF
clone size: many; J gene: TRBJ1-5; D gene: .; V gene: TRBV5-1; CDR3 DNA: TGCGCCAGCAGCTTGGAGGGAAATAGCAATCAGCCCCAGCATTTT; CDR3 protein: CASSLEGNSNQPQHF
clone size: many; J gene: TRBJ1-2; D gene: .; V gene: TRBV20-1; CDR3 DNA: TGCAGTGCTAGAGATCCCACGCTTCGAGGCTACACCTTC; CDR3 protein: CSARDPTLRGYTF
clone size: many; J gene: TRBJ2-1; D gene: TRBD2; V gene: TRBV20-1; CDR3 DNA: TGCAGTGCCCGGACTAGCGGGAGTTACAATGAGCAGTTCTTC; CDR3 protein: CSARTSGSYNEQFF
clone size: .; J gene: TRBJ1-5; D gene: TRBD1; V gene: TRBV5-8; CDR3 DNA: TGTGCCAGCAGCGTCTCGGGACAGGGAAATCAGCCCCAGCATTTT; CDR3 protein: CASSVSGQGNQPQHF
clone size: .; J gene: TRBJ1-1; D gene: .; V gene: TRBV19; CDR3 DNA: TGTGCCACTACAGGGCTGAACACTGAAGCTTTCTTT; CDR3 protein: CATTGLNTEAFF
clone size: .; J gene: TRBJ2-1; D gene: TRBD2; V gene: TRBV6-2/TRBV6-3; CDR3 DNA: TGTGCCAGCAGTTTACGGTCCCTAGCGGGAGGGTCCTACAATGAGCAGTTCTTC; CDR3 protein: CASSLRSLAGGSYNEQFF
clone size: many; J gene: TRBJ2-3; D gene: .; V gene: TRBV3-1; CDR3 DNA: TGTGCCAGCAGCCCATCAAGCGCCGCCGTGGATACGCAGTATTTT; CDR3 protein: CASSPSSAAVDTQYF
clone size: few; J gene: TRBJ2-2; D gene: .; V gene: TRBV7-2; CDR3 DNA: TGTGCCAGCAGCCCCAGAATAGACAAGGAGGGTTGGTTTTTT; CDR3 protein: CASSPRIDKEGWFF
clone size: .; J gene: TRBJ2-3; D gene: .; V gene: TRBV29-1; CDR3 DNA: TGCAGCGTTGAAATGGGTCGGTCAAACGAGGCAGATACGCAGTATTTT; CDR3 protein: CSVEMGRSNEADTQYF
clone size: many; J gene: TRBJ1-1; D gene: .; V gene: TRBV12-3/TRBV12-4; CDR3 DNA: TGTGCCAGCAGCCCCCCCAGGAACACTGAAGCTTTCTTT; CDR3 protein: CASSPPRNTEAFF
clone size: .; J gene: TRBJ1-5; D gene: .; V gene: TRBV6-6; CDR3 DNA: TGTGCCAGCAGCAGACAGCCTGATCAGCCCCAGCATTTT; CDR3 protein: CASSRQPDQPQHF
clone size: few; J gene: TRBJ2-7; D gene: TRBD2; V gene: TRBV15; CDR3 DNA: TGTGCCACCAGCAGAGGGACTAGCGGGAGCTACGAGCAGTACTTC; CDR3 protein: CATSRGTSGSYEQYF
clone size: many; J gene: TRBJ2-7; D gene: .; V gene: TRBV7-9; CDR3 DNA: TGTGCCAGCAGCGGAGGGCCAGGGGCCTACGAGCAGTACTTC; CDR3 protein: CASSGGPGAYEQYF
clone size: many; J gene: TRBJ1-5; D gene: .; V gene: TRBV6-2/TRBV6-3; CDR3 DNA: TGTGCCAGCAGTTACTCCGGTCGGGGGAGAGATCAGCCCCAGCATTTT; CDR3 protein: CASSYSGRGRDQPQHF
clone size: many; J gene: TRBJ2-5; D gene: .; V gene: TRBV18; CDR3 DNA: TGTGCCAGCTCACCACCGTTTCCGGGGGAGACCCAGTACTTC; CDR3 protein: CASSPPFPGETQYF
clone size: few; J gene: TRBJ2-4; D gene: TRBD2; V gene: TRBV27; CDR3 DNA: TGTGCCAGCAGCCCTCAGGGACTAGCGGGAGTAGTCCGAAACATTCAGTACTTC; CDR3 protein: CASSPQGLAGVVRNIQYF
clone size: .; J gene: TRBJ2-1; D gene: .; V gene: TRBV20-1; CDR3 DNA: TGCAGTGCTAGAGATGCGGTGGGAGTTTTACATGAGCAGTTCTTC; CDR3 protein: CSARDAVGVLHEQFF
clone size: few; J gene: TRBJ1-6; D gene: TRBD1; V gene: TRBV7-2; CDR3 DNA: TGTGCCAGCAGCTTAGTCGCAGGGGGTAACTCACCCCTCCACTTT; CDR3 protein: CASSLVAGGNSPLHF
clone size: many; J gene: TRBJ1-6; D gene: .; V gene: TRBV7-8; CDR3 DNA: TGTGCCAGCAGCTTCAACCCGGGATCTAAGGACAGCAATAATTCACCCCTCCACTTT; CDR3 protein: CASSFNPGSKDSNNSPLHF
clone size: many; J gene: TRBJ1-6; D gene: .; V gene: TRBV20-1; CDR3 DNA: TGCAGTGCTAGACCTGGGGCGGAAAATTCACCCCTCCACTTT; CDR3 protein: CSARPGAENSPLHF
clone size: once; J gene: TRBJ2-1; D gene: .; V gene: TRBV20-1; CDR3 DNA: TGCTGCGCTAGAGATCTAACGGGAGCCCGCTCCTACAATGAGCAGTTCTTC; CDR3 protein: CCARDLTGARSYNEQFF
clone size: .; J gene: TRBJ2-2; D gene: TRBD1; V gene: TRBV11-2; CDR3 DNA: TGTGCCAGCAGCACCCTAGGAAGGACAGGGGATTCCGGGGAGCTGTTTTTT; CDR3 protein: CASSTLGRTGDSGELFF
clone size: many; J gene: TRBJ1-1; D gene: TRBD1; V gene: TRBV6-5; CDR3 DNA: TGTGCCAGCAGTTACTACAGGGGAACTGAAGCTTTCTTT; CDR3 protein: CASSYYRGTEAFF
clone size: many; J gene: TRBJ2-1; D gene: .; V gene: TRBV20-1; CDR3 DNA: TGCAGTGCTACGGGTTTTCACAATGAGCAGTTCTTC; CDR3 protein: CSATGFHNEQFF
clone size: many; J gene: TRBJ2-1; D gene: TRBD1; V gene: TRBV29-1; CDR3 DNA: TGCAGCGACCGGACAGGGTACAATGAGCAGTTCTTC; CDR3 protein: CSDRTGYNEQFF
clone size: many; J gene: TRBJ1-1; D gene: TRBD1; V gene: TRBV29-1; CDR3 DNA: TGCAGCGTTGAAGATCGACAGGGAGAAGCTTTCTTT; CDR3 protein: CSVEDRQGEAFF
clone size: many; J gene: TRBJ2-5; D gene: TRBD2; V gene: TRBV27; CDR3 DNA: TGTGCCAGCAGTTTGACTAGCGGGAGGGCAGAGACCCAGTACTTC; CDR3 protein: CASSLTSGRAETQYF
clone size: .; J gene: TRBJ1-6; D gene: .; V gene: TRBV7-2; CDR3 DNA: TGTGCCAGCAGCTTAGTCGCCGGCGTAGATTCACCCCTCCACTTT; CDR3 protein: CASSLVAGVDSPLHF
clone size: many; J gene: TRBJ1-1; D gene: .; V gene: TRBV29-1; CDR3 DNA: TGCAGCGGGGGGGGGCTTTACAGTGATGAAGCTTTCTTT; CDR3 protein: CSGGGLYSDEAFF
clone size: many; J gene: TRBJ2-5; D gene: TRBD2; V gene: TRBV12-3/TRBV12-4; CDR3 DNA: TGTGCCAGCACTCCTAGGGCTAGCGGACAAGAGACCCAGTACTTC; CDR3 protein: CASTPRASGQETQYF
clone size: many; J gene: TRBJ2-3; D gene: .; V gene: TRBV29-1; CDR3 DNA: TGCAGCGTTGAAGGGAGCACAGATACGCAGTATTTT; CDR3 protein: CSVEGSTDTQYF
clone size: many; J gene: TRBJ2-7; D gene: .; V gene: TRBV5-1; CDR3 DNA: TGCGCCAGCAGTTTTGGGACCGGTCCCTACGAGCAGTACTTC; CDR3 protein: CASSFGTGPYEQYF
clone size: many; J gene: TRBJ1-3; D gene: .; V gene: TRBV5-1; CDR3 DNA: TGCGCCAGCAGCTTGGTGGCTGGAAACACCATATATTTT; CDR3 protein: CASSLVAGNTIYF